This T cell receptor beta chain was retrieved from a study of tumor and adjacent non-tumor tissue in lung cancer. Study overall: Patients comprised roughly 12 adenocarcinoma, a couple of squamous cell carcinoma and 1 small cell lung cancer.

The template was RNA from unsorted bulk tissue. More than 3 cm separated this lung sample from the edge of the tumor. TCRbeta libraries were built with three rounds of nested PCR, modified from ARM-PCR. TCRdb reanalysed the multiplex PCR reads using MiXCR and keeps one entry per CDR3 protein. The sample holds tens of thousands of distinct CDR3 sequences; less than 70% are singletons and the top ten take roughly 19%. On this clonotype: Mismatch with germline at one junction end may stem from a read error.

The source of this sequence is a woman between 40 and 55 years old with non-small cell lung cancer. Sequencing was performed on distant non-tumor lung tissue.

CDR3 nucleotides: TGCAGCGTTGGTACGAGCGGGAACGAGCAGCAGTTC. Amino acids: CSVGTSGNEQQF. The chain couples TRBV29-1 to TRBJ2-7, with TRBD2 matching 7 bases. CDR3 length equals 12 residues. Germline assignment: CDR1 SQVTM and CDR2 ANQGSEA.